Detailed here is one T cell receptor (beta chain). This sample was included in a study of blood T cell repertoires in COVID-19. On the study more broadly: Sources were T cells, B-cell-depleted T cells, or PBMCs; the material itself was cDNA or gDNA.

The authors' processing: Quantification of nucleated cells was approximated via reference gene primer amplification. Only in-frame clones appear in the TCRdb table, and some are missing; sequencing was by immunoSEQ multiplex PCR. V and J calls and clone size are as listed in that table; D and trimming were resolved from the DNA. Of roughly 250,000 clones in the sample, 82% were seen once. The CDR3 is 14 amino acids. Germline lookup yields CDR1 SGHNT and CDR2 YYREEE (reference sequence). Losses at the gene ends were 4 bases for V and 7 bases for J; bases not matched to a gene: 7. This clonotype was sampled from a woman older than 75 with active or convalescent COVID-19. The sequencing input was peripheral blood. This rearrangement joins TRBV5-4 to TRBJ2-2; 7 bases align to TRBD1. CDR3 nucleotides: TGTGCCAGCAGCCTCCGACAGGGTCACGGGGAGCTGTTTTTT. It specifies CASSLRQGHGELFF.